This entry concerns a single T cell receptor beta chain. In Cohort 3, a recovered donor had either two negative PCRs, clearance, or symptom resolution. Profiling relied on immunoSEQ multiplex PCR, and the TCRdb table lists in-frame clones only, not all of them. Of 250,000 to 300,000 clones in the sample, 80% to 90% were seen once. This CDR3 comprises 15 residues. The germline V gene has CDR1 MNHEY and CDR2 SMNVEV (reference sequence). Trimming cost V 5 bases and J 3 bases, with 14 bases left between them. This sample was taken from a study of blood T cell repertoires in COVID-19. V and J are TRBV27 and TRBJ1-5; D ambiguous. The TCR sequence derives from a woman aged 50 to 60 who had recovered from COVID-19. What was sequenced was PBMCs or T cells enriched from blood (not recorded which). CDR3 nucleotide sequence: TGTGCCAGCAGTGACACGGGGAGCAACAATCAGCCCCAGCATTTT. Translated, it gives CASSDTGSNNQPQHF.